This entry lists 12 T cell receptor beta chains sequenced from one sample in a study of T cells after yellow fever vaccination (dated by TCRdb to about 2019). The library was obtained by 5' RACE. Sequencing instrument: Illumina HiSeq 2500. TCRdb passed the public sequencing reads through fastp at Q25 and MiXCR, retaining productive beta sequences. Rows with one shared CDR3 protein collapse into an entry with the most common genes and DNA. Counted in this sample were approximately 300,000 distinct CDR3 sequences; around 6.8% of them appeared once. The ten largest clones capture 15% to 20% of the sample. In light of the paper, this sample's treatment or condition label describes: live attenuated yellow fever vaccine strain. Sequencing used PBMCs, obtained roughly 47 days after the first yellow fever vaccination. All receptors derive from a man aged 18 to 29 who received the YFV17D yellow fever vaccine.

This clonotype has a count of ten or more. The chain joins TRBV6-5 to TRBJ1-2, with TRBD1 identical over 7 bases. CDR1 and CDR2 (germline): MNHEY, SVGAGI. CDR3 length: 11 residues. V was clipped by 6 bases and J by 7 bases; unmatched bases: 2. CDR3 residues: CASSPGGGYTF. The CDR3 DNA sequence: TGTGCCAGCAGCCCAGGGGGTGGCTACACCTTC.

This clonotype has just a few counts. The chain has TRBV2 and TRBJ2-3; 7 bases are a match to TRBD1. V shed 3 bases and J 2 bases; nucleotides not matched to a gene: 11. This CDR3 is 17 amino acids long. The germline CDR1 and CDR2 sequences are SNHLY and FYNNEI. The CDR3 coding sequence is TGTGCCAGCAGTGAGAGTTTGACAGGGTTGCACACAGATACGCAGTATTTT. Its translation: CASSESLTGLHTDTQYF.

The CDR3: CASSEASSGGSDTQYF. DNA for the CDR3: TGTGCCAGCAGCGAAGCGTCGAGCGGGGGGTCGGATACGCAGTATTTT. The chain is built from TRBV7-2 and TRBJ2-3, with 9 bases lining up with TRBD2. CDR1 and CDR2 (germline): SGHTA, FQGNSA. The CDR3 covers 16 residues. The J segment lost 6 bases and the V segment lost 5 bases, leaving 12 bases of the junction unmatched.

This chain joins TRBV18 and TRBJ2-3; no clear D. CDR3 length: 16 amino acids. Germline V CDR1 and CDR2: KGHSH, LQKENI. With 6 bases removed from V and 3 bases from J, the gap between germline ends came to 19 bases. This chain's CDR3 is CASSPRRVQATDTQYF. The CDR3 nucleotides read TGTGCCAGCTCCCCGAGACGGGTGCAAGCTACAGATACGCAGTATTTT. The full variable domain, rest sourced from reference TRBV18 and TRBJ2-3, is NAGVMQNPRHLVRRRGQEARLRCSPMKGHSHVYWYRQLPEEGLKFMVYLQKENIIDESGMPKERFSAEFPKEGPSILRIQQVVRGDSAAYFCASSPRRVQATDTQYFGPGTRLTVL.

This clonotype showed up just a few times. The chain combines TRBV12-5 with TRBJ2-3; D is uncertain. Germline CDR1 and CDR2: LGHNT and FRNRAP. The length of the CDR3 is 14 residues. Trimming stripped 1 base from V and 2 bases from J, with 7 bases between. Here the CDR3 reads CASGLGGSTDTQYF. The CDR3 DNA is TGTGCTAGTGGTTTGGGAGGTTCCACAGATACGCAGTATTTT.

This chain uses TRBV27 with TRBJ1-2; 8 nucleotides line up with TRBD1. V dropped 6 bases and J dropped 8; count of bases not matched to a gene: 11. The CDR3 has 14 amino acids. Germline V gene lookup returns CDR1 MNHEY and CDR2 SMNVEV (reference sequence). For the CDR3, the DNA is TGTGCCAGCAGCGAATACAGGGGGGGTAGAGGCTACACCTTC. Translation: CASSEYRGGRGYTF.

This clonotype turned up a few times. CDR3 sequence reads: CASSPRAGYGSYEQYV. As DNA, the CDR3 is TGTGCCAGCAGCCCCAGGGCAGGGTACGGGTCCTACGAGCAGTACGTC. The chain uses TRBV7-2 and TRBJ2-7; a possible D gene is TRBD1 (5 bases). This CDR3 spans 16 amino acids. The germline V gene encodes CDR1 SGHTA and CDR2 FQGNSA. V lost 5 bases, J lost 1 base, and 18 bases lay in between.

The chain is built from TRBV4-2 and TRBJ2-5, with TRBD2 as a possible D gene (5 bases). The germline V gene encodes CDR1 LGHNA and CDR2 YNFKEQ. V was pared by 1 base and J by 8 bases, with 14 bases between. This CDR3 region has 14 residues. Here the CDR3 reads CASSQVERLETQYF. CDR3 DNA sequence: TGTGCCAGCAGCCAAGTTGAGCGGCTAGAAACCCAGTACTTC.

This clonotype was counted at least ten times. This chain links TRBV5-1 with TRBJ2-2; D uncertain. The germline CDR1 and CDR2 sequences are SGHRS and YFSETQ. Trimming took 0 bases from V and 0 from J, leaving 6 bases between them. The CDR3 covers 15 residues. The CDR3 coding sequence is TGCGCCAGCAGCTTGGGCTCCGCGAACACCGGGGAGCTGTTTTTT. Protein: CASSLGSANTGELFF.

J is TRBJ1-2 and V is TRBV4-1; D uncertain. Trimming took off 3 bases at V and 2 bases at J, with 13 bases between the two ends. Germline V gene sequence: CDR1 MGHRA, CDR2 YSYEKL. The CDR3 extends over 15 amino acids. In DNA form, the CDR3 reads TGCGCCAGCAGCCATGACTCCGGGATCAACTATGGCTACACCTTC. It specifies CASSHDSGINYGYTF.

V and J are TRBV29-1 and TRBJ2-1; D is possibly TRBD2 (5 bases). CDR1 and CDR2 from the germline V gene are SQVTM and ANQGSEA. CDR3 length equals 12 residues. The V end was cut by 6 bases, the J end by 4 bases, with 10 bases between. The CDR3 region is CSVEGGYNEQFF. The CDR3 DNA follows: TGCAGCGTCGAGGGTGGATACAATGAGCAGTTCTTC.

This clonotype appeared a few times. The chain employs TRBV7-9 and TRBJ1-2, with a possible D match to TRBD1 (5 bases). Germline V CDR1 and CDR2: SEHNR, FQNEAQ (reference sequence). The V end was cut by 5 bases, the J end by 10 bases, with 14 bases between. CDR3 size: 12 residues. The CDR3 DNA sequence: TGTGCCAGCAGCATGACAGCCTCGACCTACACCTTC. It yields the protein CASSMTASTYTF. Filled out from reference TRBV7-9 and TRBJ1-2, the complete variable domain reads DTGVSQNPRHKITKRGQNVTFRCDPISEHNRLYWYRQTLGQGPEFLTYFQNEAQLEKSRLLSDRFSAERPKGSFSTLEIQRTEQGDSAMYLCASSMTASTYTFGSGTRLTVV.